This TCR beta chain is drawn from a study of molecular identifiers for immune sequencing clone quantification. This clonotype has at least ten counts. Germline CDR1 SGHVS, CDR2 FNYEAQ. The CDR3 length is 16 residues. Between the trimmed V and J ends, which lost 5 bases and 5 bases, there was a span of 20 bases. Using its own MiXCR run on the PCR reads, TCRdb lists one record per CDR3 protein. This table holds about 10,000 distinct CDR3 sequences, around 23% found once. Sequencing was performed on naive CD8+ T cells from blood, with Jurkat cell RNA spiked in. Subset here: FACS-sorted CD8+CD4-CCR7+CD45RA+ naive T cells. The V and J genes are TRBV7-6 and TRBJ2-3; perhaps TRBD2 as D (5 bases). The TCR originated in a human donor in good health. Some libraries in this study had Jurkat cell RNA spiked in. The CDR3 is CASSATRGTRIDTQYF. CDR3 DNA sequence: TGTGCCAGCAGCGCAACTAGAGGTACTCGAATAGATACGCAGTATTTT.